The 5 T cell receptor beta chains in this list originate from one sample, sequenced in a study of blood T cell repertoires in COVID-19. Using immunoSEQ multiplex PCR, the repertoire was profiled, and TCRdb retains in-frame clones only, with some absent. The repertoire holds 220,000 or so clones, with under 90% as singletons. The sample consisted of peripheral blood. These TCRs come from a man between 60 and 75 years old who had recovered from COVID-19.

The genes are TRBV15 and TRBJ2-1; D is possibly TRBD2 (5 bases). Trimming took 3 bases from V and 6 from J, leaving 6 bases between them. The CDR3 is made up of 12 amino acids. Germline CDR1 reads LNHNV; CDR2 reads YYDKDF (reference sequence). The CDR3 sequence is CATSSRGNEQFF. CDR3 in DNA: TGTGCCACCAGCAGTCGGGGCAATGAGCAGTTCTTC.

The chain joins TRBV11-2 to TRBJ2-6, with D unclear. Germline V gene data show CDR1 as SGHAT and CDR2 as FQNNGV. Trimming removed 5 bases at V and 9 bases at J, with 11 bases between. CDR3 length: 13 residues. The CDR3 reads CASSLQVVNVLTF. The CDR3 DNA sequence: TGTGCCAGCAGCCTGCAGGTGGTCAACGTCCTGACTTTC.

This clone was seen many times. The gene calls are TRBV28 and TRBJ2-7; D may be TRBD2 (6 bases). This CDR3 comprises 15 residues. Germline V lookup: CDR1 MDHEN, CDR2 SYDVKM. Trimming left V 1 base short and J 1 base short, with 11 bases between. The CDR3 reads CASSLYGSRSYEQYF. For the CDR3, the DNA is TGTGCCAGCAGTTTATACGGGAGCAGGTCCTACGAGCAGTACTTC.

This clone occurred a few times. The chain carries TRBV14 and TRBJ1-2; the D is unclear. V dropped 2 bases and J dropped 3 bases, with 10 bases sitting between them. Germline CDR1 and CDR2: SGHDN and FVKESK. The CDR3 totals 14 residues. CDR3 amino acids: CASSQRHSYYGYTF. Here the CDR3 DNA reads TGTGCCAGCAGCCAACGCCACAGCTACTATGGCTACACCTTC.

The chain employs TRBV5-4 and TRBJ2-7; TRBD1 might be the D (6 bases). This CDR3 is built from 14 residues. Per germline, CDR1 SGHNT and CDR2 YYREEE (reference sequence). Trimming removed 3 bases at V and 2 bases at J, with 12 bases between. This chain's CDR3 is CASSSPGQTYEQYF. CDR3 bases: TGTGCCAGCAGCTCCCCGGGACAAACCTACGAGCAGTACTTC.